These T cell receptor beta chains were read from a single sample in a study of CD8+ T cells in alopecia areata. Sequencing was performed with immunoSEQ multiplex PCR; in TCRdb, only in-frame clones are kept and a portion is missing. The table shows about 100,000 clones, with 50% to 60% occurring only once. The sample consisted of NKG2D-low CD8+ T cells sorted from blood. The receptors shown here come from a human donor with alopecia areata. CDR3s include the opening cysteine and the closing phenylalanine or tryptophan. The D gene is left open where the match is weak. Some rows mark clone size as missing; the rest say once, few, many or name a class of expanded clone.

TRBV7-9,TRBD1,-,TRBJ1-1,CASSQTGDYTEAFF,TGTGCCAGCAGCCAGACAGGGGACTACACTGAAGCTTTCTTT
TRBV27,TRBD1,once,TRBJ2-1,CASSLLQGAPIDNEQFF,TGTGCCAGCAGTTTACTACAGGGGGCTCCCATCGACAATGAGCAGTTCTTC
TRBV13,TRBD1,-,TRBJ1-2,CASSPAGDRGHGYTF,TGTGCCAGCAGCCCCGCCGGGGACAGGGGGCATGGCTACACCTTC
TRBV27,TRBD1,-,TRBJ2-7,CASRSDRFFEQYF,TGTGCCAGCAGATCGGACAGGTTCTTCGAGCAGTACTTC
TRBV7-3,TRBD2,few,TRBJ2-7,CASSQTPGTRMDEQYF,TGTGCCAGCAGCCAAACCCCCGGGACTAGAATGGACGAGCAGTACTTC
TRBV13,-,-,TRBJ2-3,CASSLGVGGSTDTQYF,TGTGCCAGCAGCTTAGGAGTCGGGGGAAGCACAGATACGCAGTATTTT
TRBV19,-,-,TRBJ2-7,CASSPPGPRQGSYEQYF,TGTGCCAGTAGTCCCCCGGGGCCGCGGCAGGGGAGCTACGAGCAGTACTTC
TRBV11-2,-,-,TRBJ2-7,CASSLTPYEQYF,TGTGCCAGCAGCTTAACTCCCTACGAGCAGTACTTC
TRBV9,TRBD2,-,TRBJ2-7,CASSVSVRENEQYF,TGTGCCAGCAGCGTGTCAGTGCGGGAGAACGAGCAGTACTTC
TRBV11-2,-,-,TRBJ2-5,CASSREAGPGPALSETQYF,TGTGCCAGCAGCCGAGAAGCCGGACCTGGACCAGCACTTTCGGAGACCCAGTACTTC
TRBV28,-,once,TRBJ2-4,CASSLGMNIQYF,TGTGCCAGCAGCCTAGGGATGAACATTCAGTACTTC
TRBV5-1,TRBD1,-,TRBJ1-2,CASRDRADGYTF,TGCGCCAGCAGGGACAGGGCCGATGGCTACACCTTC
TRBV27,-,-,TRBJ2-1,CASSLGSGNNEQFF,TGTGCCAGCAGTTTAGGGTCCGGGAACAATGAGCAGTTCTTC
TRBV7-9,TRBD1,-,TRBJ2-2,CGGTGAEFNTGELFF,TGTGGCGGGACAGGGGCTGAGTTCAACACCGGGGAGCTGTTTTTT
TRBV5-1,TRBD2,-,TRBJ2-5,CASSIATSGQETQYF,TGCGCCAGCAGCATTGCGACTAGCGGCCAAGAGACCCAGTACTTC
TRBV13,TRBD1,-,TRBJ2-1,CASSVGNRGSYNEQFF,TGTGCCAGCAGCGTAGGTAACAGGGGCTCCTACAATGAGCAGTTCTTC
TRBV16,-,once,TRBJ2-7,CASSDNGERSSYEQYF,TGTGCCAGCAGCGACAATGGGGAAAGAAGCTCCTACGAGCAGTACTTC
TRBV5-1,-,-,TRBJ2-1,CASSLVGPRVGEQFF,TGCGCCAGCAGCTTGGTGGGACCCCGAGTCGGTGAGCAGTTCTTC
TRBV27,-,-,TRBJ1-1,CASSLSPNTEAFF,TGTGCCAGCAGTTTATCGCCGAACACTGAAGCTTTCTTT
TRBV7-3,-,few,TRBJ1-1,CASSLSHCGEAFF,TGTGCCAGCAGCTTATCGCACTGTGGTGAAGCTTTCTTT
TRBV5-1,-,-,TRBJ1-1,CASSVQGAGNTEAFF,TGCGCCAGCAGCGTGCAGGGAGCGGGGAACACTGAAGCTTTCTTT
TRBV15,TRBD2,few,TRBJ2-1,CATSRGLAREDPYNEQFF,TGTGCCACCAGCAGAGGCTTAGCGCGGGAGGACCCCTACAATGAGCAGTTCTTC
TRBV7-9,-,-,TRBJ2-7,CASSWTTYEQYF,TGTGCCAGCAGCTGGACGACCTACGAGCAGTACTTC
TRBV25-1,TRBD2,-,TRBJ2-7,CASSEFGTSESHEQYF,TGTGCCAGCAGTGAATTTGGGACTAGCGAGAGCCACGAGCAGTACTTC
TRBV11-2,-,-,TRBJ2-7,CASSTRRTGGYEQYF,TGTGCCAGCAGCACGCGACGGACCGGGGGCTACGAGCAGTACTTC
TRBV5-1,-,-,TRBJ2-5,CASSLEASGQETQYF,TGCGCCAGCAGTTTGGAGGCCTCGGGGCAAGAGACCCAGTACTTC
TRBV5-4,-,few,TRBJ2-1,CASSWGHSSYNEQFF,TGTGCCAGCAGCTGGGGCCACAGCTCCTACAATGAGCAGTTCTTC
TRBV28,TRBD2,-,TRBJ2-1,CASSLGTSGSNEQFF,TGTGCCAGCAGTCTTGGGACTAGCGGGAGCAATGAGCAGTTCTTC
TRBV29-1,TRBD1,-,TRBJ2-2,CSVETDRVGELFF,TGCAGCGTTGAAACGGACAGGGTCGGGGAGCTGTTTTTT
TRBV2,-,-,TRBJ1-2,CASSEWRGDYGYTF,TGTGCCAGCAGTGAATGGAGGGGGGACTATGGCTACACCTTC
TRBV28,-,few,TRBJ2-6,CASSIRRISGANVLTF,TGTGCCAGCAGTATCCGACGGATCTCTGGGGCCAACGTCCTGACTTTC
TRBV27,TRBD1,-,TRBJ1-1,CASSYTGGWTEAFF,TGTGCCAGCAGTTACACAGGGGGATGGACTGAAGCTTTCTTT
TRBV7-2,-,many,TRBJ2-7,CASSQSAFYEQYF,TGTGCCAGCAGCCAAAGCGCGTTTTACGAGCAGTACTTC
TRBV10-3,-,-,TRBJ2-7,CAISKTGSDYEQYF,TGTGCCATCAGTAAGACCGGGTCCGACTACGAGCAGTACTTC
TRBV28,-,-,TRBJ2-7,CASTPQPAYEQYF,TGTGCCAGCACCCCCCAGCCCGCCTACGAGCAGTACTTC
TRBV13,-,-,TRBJ2-2,CASSSNNQGFPNTGELFF,TGTGCCAGCAGCTCGAACAATCAGGGTTTTCCGAACACCGGGGAGCTGTTTTTT
TRBV29-1,-,-,TRBJ1-1,CSVGAANTEAFF,TGCAGCGTTGGTGCGGCGAACACTGAAGCTTTCTTT
TRBV29-1,-,few,TRBJ2-3,CSVEGGQTLLTDTQYF,TGCAGCGTTGAGGGTGGACAGACCCTCCTCACAGATACGCAGTATTTT
TRBV5-1,-,-,TRBJ2-3,CASSLLGVEDTQYF,TGCGCCAGCAGCTTGTTGGGGGTGGAGGATACGCAGTATTTT
TRBV20-1,-,-,TRBJ1-1,CSAGQNTEAFF,TGCAGTGCGGGACAGAACACTGAAGCTTTCTTT
TRBV15,-,-,TRBJ1-1,CATSFTRNTEAFF,TGTGCCACCAGCTTCACGCGGAACACTGAAGCTTTCTTT
TRBV13,-,-,TRBJ1-2,CASSLEGKDSYGYTF,TGTGCCAGCAGCTTAGAGGGGAAGGACAGTTATGGCTACACCTTC
TRBV6-5,-,-,TRBJ1-2,CARVRGDYGYTF,TGTGCCCGCGTTAGGGGGGACTATGGCTACACCTTC